The entry below describes one TCR beta chain. The sample is drawn from a study of technical replicates of blood from several donors. Produced via immunoSEQ multiplex PCR; TCRdb's table is partial and in-frame only. Of about 100,000 clones listed, 90% to 95% are singletons. The sequencing sample was made of T cells isolated from PBMCs. The sequence came from a human donor in good health.

The CDR3 nucleotides read TGTGCCAGCAGCTTAGGGCCCGGACTGAGCACAGATACGCAGTATTTT. Encoded protein: CASSLGPGLSTDTQYF. The rearrangement links TRBV11-1 to TRBJ2-3, with a possible D match to TRBD2 (5 bases). CDR1 and CDR2 (germline): SGHAT, FQDESV (reference sequence). The V gene lost 1 base and the J gene lost 0 bases, with 11 bases spanning the gap. CDR3 length equals 16 residues.